What follows describes a single TCR beta chain. Its antigen is undetermined. This record comes from a study of blood T cells in healthy people across ages. Next came a second PCR, run for about 6 to 11 cycles, which used a sample-barcoded 5' primer along with a J-beta primer mix. Per-sample output comprised a minimum of 2.5 million paired-end reads containing CDR3. TCRdb recomputed calls from the 5' RACE reads with MiXCR, one row per CDR3 protein. The table includes some 760,000 distinct CDR3 sequences, around a quarter detected once. The CDR3 extends over 16 amino acids. The junction had 3 bases not matched to a gene; V was cut back by 2 bases and J by 3 bases. Germline-derived CDR1 and CDR2 are MNHNS and SASEGT. Notes on the study in general: Percentage of naive T cells showed a strong correlation with TCR beta diversity.

Total RNA, at least 6 micrograms per sample, was extracted from PBMCs. These same data were also listed under a study on T cells of mothers and their children. That work contributes: Reads obtained per mother exceeded 10 million TCR beta CDR3 reads, with a few million obtained per child.

Material: blood. This clonotype was sampled from a boy between 10 and 17 years old in good health. The chain couples TRBV6-1 to TRBJ2-1, with TRBD2 identical over 11 bases. The CDR3 DNA follows: TGTGCCAGCAGTGAAACCGGGACTAGCGGCTACAATGAGCAGTTCTTC. Its translation: CASSETGTSGYNEQFF.